The clone carrying this T cell receptor delta chain has just a few counts. A single base separates this from a much larger clone, so it may be a read error. Both TRG and TRD chains were sequenced from each sorted sample. TCRdb re-analyzed the multiplex PCR reads via CATT. The table lists 75,000 to 100,000 delta-chain clones, approximately 1.5% of them singletons. Bulk repertoires came from Vgamma9/Vdelta2+ or Vdelta2-negative gammadelta T cells flow-sorted from PBMC. This sample is drawn from a study of γδ T cells in repeated Plasmodium falciparum infection. In the study overall: Age- and gender-matched Australian children served as comparison for malaria-exposed Malian children. Each infection was followed by sampling at 21 days, plus baseline and some pre-infection draws. Over 644 days, donors received four mosquito-bite P. falciparum NF54 infections.

The V gene end was trimmed by 7 bases and the J gene end by 8 bases; junction bases not matched to a gene: 12. The CDR3 loop spans 15 amino acids. From germline, CDR1 is TSWWSYY and CDR2 QGS. The sample taken for sequencing was gamma-delta T cells from blood. The origin of this receptor is a pool of human donors (malaria-infected and uninfected, not separated). The chain combines TRDV1 with TRDJ1, with 11 bases aligning to TRDD3. The CDR3 nucleotides read TGTGCTCTTGAGGACTTTGGGGGATACGCGGAGAAACTCATCTTT. Its protein product is CALEDFGGYAEKLIF.